This T cell receptor (beta chain) was identified during a study of blood T cell repertoires in COVID-19. V lost 1 base and J 4 bases, leaving 16 bases between the germline ends. Germline CDR1 and CDR2: SGHVS and FNYEAQ. This CDR3 region has 16 residues. Original data processing: Quantification of nucleated cells was approximated via reference gene primer amplification. Some clones are missing from TCRdb's copy, which holds only in-frame ones; the method was immunoSEQ multiplex PCR. V and J calls and clone size are given by that table; D and trimming were obtained from the DNA. The sample lists more than 200,000 clones; around 89% were seen once. Categorization into cohorts depended on clinical history that participants reported.

This chain connects TRBV7-6 to TRBJ1-1; no firm D call. The TCR was taken from a woman aged 30 to 39 who had recovered from COVID-19. Sequences were obtained from PBMCs or T cells enriched from blood (not recorded which). The CDR3 here is CASSLVPGAGSTEAFF. CDR3 DNA: TGTGCCAGCAGCTTAGTGCCGGGAGCGGGTTCCACTGAAGCTTTCTTT.